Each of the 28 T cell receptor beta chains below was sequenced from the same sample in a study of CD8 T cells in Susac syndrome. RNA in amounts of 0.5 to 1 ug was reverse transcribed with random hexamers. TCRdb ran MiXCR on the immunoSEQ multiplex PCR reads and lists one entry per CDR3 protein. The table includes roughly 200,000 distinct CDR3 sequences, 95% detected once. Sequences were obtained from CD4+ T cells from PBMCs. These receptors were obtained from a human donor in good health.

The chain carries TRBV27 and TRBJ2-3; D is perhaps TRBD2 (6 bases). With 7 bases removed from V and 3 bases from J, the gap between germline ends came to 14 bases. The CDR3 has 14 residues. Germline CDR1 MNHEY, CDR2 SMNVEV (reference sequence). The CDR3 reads CASTQGGETDTQYF. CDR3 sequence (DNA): TGTGCCAGCACCCAGGGCGGGGAAACAGATACGCAGTATTTT.

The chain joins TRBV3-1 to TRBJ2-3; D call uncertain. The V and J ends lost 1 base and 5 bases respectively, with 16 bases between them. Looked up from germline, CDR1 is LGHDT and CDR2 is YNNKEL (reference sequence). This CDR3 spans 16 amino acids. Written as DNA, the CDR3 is TGTGCCAGCAGCCAAGTGTTTGACCGATCAGGAGATACGCAGTATTTT. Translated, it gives CASSQVFDRSGDTQYF.

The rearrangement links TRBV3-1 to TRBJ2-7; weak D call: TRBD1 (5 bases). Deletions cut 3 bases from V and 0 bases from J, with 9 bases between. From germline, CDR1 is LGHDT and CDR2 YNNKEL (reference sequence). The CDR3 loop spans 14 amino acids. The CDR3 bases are TGTGCCAGCAGCCAGCAGGGCAGCTCCTACGAGCAGTACGTC. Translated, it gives CASSQQGSSYEQYV.

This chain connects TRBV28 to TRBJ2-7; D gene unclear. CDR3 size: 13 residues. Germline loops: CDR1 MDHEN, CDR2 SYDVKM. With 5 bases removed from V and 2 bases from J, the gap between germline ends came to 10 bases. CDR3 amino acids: CASSPLGPYEQYV. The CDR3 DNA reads TGTGCCAGCAGTCCCCTCGGACCCTACGAGCAGTACGTC.

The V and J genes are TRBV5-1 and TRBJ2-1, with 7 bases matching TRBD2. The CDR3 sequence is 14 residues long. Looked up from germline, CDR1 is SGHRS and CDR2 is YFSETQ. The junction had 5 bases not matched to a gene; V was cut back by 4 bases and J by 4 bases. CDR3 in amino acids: CASSPSGPYNEQFF. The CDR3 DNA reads TGCGCCAGCAGCCCTAGCGGCCCTTACAATGAGCAGTTCTTC.

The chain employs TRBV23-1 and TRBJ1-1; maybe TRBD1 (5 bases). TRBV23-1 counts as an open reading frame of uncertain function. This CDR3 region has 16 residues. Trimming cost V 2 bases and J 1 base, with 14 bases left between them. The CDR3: CASSQILGHQNTEAFF. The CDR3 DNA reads TGCGCCAGCAGTCAAATCCTAGGACACCAGAACACTGAAGCTTTCTTT.

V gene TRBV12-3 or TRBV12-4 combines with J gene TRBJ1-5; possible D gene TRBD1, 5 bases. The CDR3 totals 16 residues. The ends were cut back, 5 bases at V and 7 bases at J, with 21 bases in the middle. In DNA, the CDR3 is TGTGCCAGCAGTCCAATTGGGACCCGGCTAGAGCAGCCCCAGCATTTT. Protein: CASSPIGTRLEQPQHF.

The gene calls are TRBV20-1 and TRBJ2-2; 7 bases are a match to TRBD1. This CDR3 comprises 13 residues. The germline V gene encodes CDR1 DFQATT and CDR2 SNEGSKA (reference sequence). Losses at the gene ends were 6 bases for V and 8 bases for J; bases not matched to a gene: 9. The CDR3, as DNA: TGCAGTGCGCCTAGACAGGGAGATGGGGAGCTGTTTTTT. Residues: CSAPRQGDGELFF.

In DNA form, the CDR3 reads TGCGCCAGCAGCCGGGACGGCTCCCTTAGCACAGATACGCAGTATTTT. This sequence encodes CASSRDGSLSTDTQYF. The genes are TRBV5-1 and TRBJ2-3; the D gene could be TRBD1 or TRBD2 (5 bases each). CDR3 length equals 16 residues. Per germline, CDR1 SGHRS and CDR2 YFSETQ. Trimming took 4 bases from V and 0 from J, leaving 15 bases between them.

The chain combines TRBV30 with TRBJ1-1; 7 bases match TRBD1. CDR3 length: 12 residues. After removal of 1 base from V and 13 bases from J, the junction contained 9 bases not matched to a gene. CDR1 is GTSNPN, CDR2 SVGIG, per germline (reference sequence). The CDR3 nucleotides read TGTGCCTGGAGTGGGGACAGCCTCGTAGTTTTCTTT. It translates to CAWSGDSLVVFF.

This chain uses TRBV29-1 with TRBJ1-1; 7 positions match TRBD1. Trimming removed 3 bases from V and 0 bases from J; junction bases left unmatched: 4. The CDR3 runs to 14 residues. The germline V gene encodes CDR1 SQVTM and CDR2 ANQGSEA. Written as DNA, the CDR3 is TGCAGCGTTGACCTCACAGGGGTGAACACTGAAGCTTTCTTT. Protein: CSVDLTGVNTEAFF.

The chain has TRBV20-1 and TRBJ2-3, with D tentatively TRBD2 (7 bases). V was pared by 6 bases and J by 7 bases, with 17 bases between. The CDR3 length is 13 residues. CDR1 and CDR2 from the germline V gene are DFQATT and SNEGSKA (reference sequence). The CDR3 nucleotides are TGCAGTGCCCAACTGGGGGGGGCCTATACGCAGTATTTT. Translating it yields CSAQLGGAYTQYF.

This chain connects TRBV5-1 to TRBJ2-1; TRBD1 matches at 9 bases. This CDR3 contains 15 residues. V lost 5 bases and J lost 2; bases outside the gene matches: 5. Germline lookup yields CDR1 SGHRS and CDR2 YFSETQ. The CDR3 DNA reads TGCGCCAGCAGGCGGACAGGGGTCACCTACAATGAGCAGTTCTTC. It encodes CASRRTGVTYNEQFF.

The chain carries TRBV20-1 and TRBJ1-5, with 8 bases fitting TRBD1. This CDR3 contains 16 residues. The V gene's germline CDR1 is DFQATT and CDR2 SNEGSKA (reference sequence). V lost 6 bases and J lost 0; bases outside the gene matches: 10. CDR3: CSAQRADRDSNQPQHF. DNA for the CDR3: TGCAGTGCACAACGTGCGGACAGGGATAGCAATCAGCCCCAGCATTTT.

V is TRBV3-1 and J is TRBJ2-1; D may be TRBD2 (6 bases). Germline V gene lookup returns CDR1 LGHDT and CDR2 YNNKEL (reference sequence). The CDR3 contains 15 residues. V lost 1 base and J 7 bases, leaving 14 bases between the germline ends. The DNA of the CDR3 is TGTGCCAGCAGCCAAGCTGCGGGGTTCGCTAATGAGCAGTTCTTC. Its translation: CASSQAAGFANEQFF.

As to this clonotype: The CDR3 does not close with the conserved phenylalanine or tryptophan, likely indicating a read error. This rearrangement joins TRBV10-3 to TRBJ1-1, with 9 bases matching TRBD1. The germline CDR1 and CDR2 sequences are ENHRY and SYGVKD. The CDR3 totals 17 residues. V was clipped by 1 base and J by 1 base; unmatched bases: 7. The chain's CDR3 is CAISEWGTGSANTEAFL. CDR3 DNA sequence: TGTGCCATCAGTGAGTGGGGGACAGGGAGCGCGAACACTGAAGCTTTCCTT.

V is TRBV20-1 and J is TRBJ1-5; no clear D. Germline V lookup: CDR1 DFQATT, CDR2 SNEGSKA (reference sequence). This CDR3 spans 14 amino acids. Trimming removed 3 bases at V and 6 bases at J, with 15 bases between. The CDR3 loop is CSASSQDLSQPQHF. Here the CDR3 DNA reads TGCAGTGCTAGTTCCCAAGACTTGAGTCAGCCCCAGCATTTT.

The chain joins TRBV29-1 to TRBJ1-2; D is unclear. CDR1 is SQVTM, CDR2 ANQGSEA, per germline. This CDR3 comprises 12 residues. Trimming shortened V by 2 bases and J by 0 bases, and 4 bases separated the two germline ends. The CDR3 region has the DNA TGCAGCGTTGAAATGGCTAACTATGGCTACACCTTC. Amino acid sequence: CSVEMANYGYTF.

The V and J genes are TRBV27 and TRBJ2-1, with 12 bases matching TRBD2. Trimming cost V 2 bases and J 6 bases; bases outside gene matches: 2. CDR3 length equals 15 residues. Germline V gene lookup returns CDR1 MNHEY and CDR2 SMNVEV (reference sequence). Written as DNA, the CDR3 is TGTGCCAGCAGTTTAGAGACTAGCGGGAGCAATGAGCAGTTCTTC. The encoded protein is CASSLETSGSNEQFF.

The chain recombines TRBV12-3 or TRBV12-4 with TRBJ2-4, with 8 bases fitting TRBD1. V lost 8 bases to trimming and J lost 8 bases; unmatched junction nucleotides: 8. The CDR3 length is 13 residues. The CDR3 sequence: CASVDRDDDIQYF. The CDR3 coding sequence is TGTGCCAGCGTGGACAGGGATGATGACATTCAGTACTTC.

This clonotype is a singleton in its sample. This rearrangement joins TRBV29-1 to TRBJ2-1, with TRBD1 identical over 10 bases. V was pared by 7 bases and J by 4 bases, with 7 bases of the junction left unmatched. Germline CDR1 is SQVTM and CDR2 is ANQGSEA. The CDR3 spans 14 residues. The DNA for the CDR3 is TGCAGCGCAAAGCGACAGGGGGCGTACAATGAGCAGTTCTTC. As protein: CSAKRQGAYNEQFF.

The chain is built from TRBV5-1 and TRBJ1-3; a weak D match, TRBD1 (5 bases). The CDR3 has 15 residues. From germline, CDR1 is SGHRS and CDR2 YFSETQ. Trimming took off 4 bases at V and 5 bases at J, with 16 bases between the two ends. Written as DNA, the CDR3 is TGCGCCAGCAGCCCGAGGGTGGACACCCGAAACACCATATATTTT. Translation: CASSPRVDTRNTIYF.

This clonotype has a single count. The CDR3 loop is CAAGQGQGSLAAWDTQYF. For the CDR3, the DNA is TGTGCCGCTGGACAGGGACAGGGTTCCCTAGCGGCATGGGATACGCAGTATTTT. The chain recombines TRBV18 with TRBJ2-3; 9 bases fit TRBD1. The junction had 24 bases not matched to a gene; V was cut back by 11 bases and J by 6 bases. CDR1 KGHSH and CDR2 LQKENI come from the germline V gene. The CDR3 is 18 amino acids.

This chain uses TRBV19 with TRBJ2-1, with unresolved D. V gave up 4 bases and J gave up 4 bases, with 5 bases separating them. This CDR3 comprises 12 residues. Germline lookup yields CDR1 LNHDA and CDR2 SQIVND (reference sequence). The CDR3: CASSTTYNEQFF. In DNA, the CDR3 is TGTGCCAGTAGTACGACTTACAATGAGCAGTTCTTC. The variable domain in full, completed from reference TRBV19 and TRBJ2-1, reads DGGITQSPKYLFRKEGQNVTLSCEQNLNHDAMYWYRQDPGQGLRLIYYSQIVNDFQKGDIAEGYSVSREKKESFPLTVTSAQKNPTAFYLCASSTTYNEQFFGPGTRLTVL.

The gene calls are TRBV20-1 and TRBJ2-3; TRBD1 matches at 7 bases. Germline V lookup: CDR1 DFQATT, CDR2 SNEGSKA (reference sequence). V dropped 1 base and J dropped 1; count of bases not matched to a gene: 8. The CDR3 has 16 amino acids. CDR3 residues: CSARAPTGWGTDTQYF. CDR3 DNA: TGCAGTGCTAGAGCCCCGACAGGGTGGGGCACAGATACGCAGTATTTT.

CDR3 nucleotides: TGTGCCAGCAGTTTTTTAGGGGATGGCTACACCTTC. Protein product: CASSFLGDGYTF. The chain employs TRBV12-3 or TRBV12-4 and TRBJ1-2, with D perhaps matching TRBD1 (5 bases). V was pared by 3 bases and J by 6 bases, with 8 bases between. The CDR3 runs 12 residues.

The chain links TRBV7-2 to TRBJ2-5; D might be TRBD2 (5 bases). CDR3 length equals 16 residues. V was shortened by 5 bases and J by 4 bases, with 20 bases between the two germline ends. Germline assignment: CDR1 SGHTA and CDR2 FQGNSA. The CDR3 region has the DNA TGTGCCAGCAGCCTTCGGGGTAGTAGGACGGCAGAGACCCAGTACTTC. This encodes CASSLRGSRTAETQYF.

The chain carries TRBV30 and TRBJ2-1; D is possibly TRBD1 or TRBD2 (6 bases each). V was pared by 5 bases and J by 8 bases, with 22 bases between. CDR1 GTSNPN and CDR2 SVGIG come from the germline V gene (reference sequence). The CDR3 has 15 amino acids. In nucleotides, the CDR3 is TGTGCCTGGGGGCGCGGGACACGGAATCGCGATGAGCAGTTCTTC. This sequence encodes CAWGRGTRNRDEQFF.